The rows below give T cell receptor beta chains drawn from one sample of a study of T cells in Graves' hyperthyroidism and ophthalmopathy. Via MiXCR, TCRdb re-called the multiplex PCR reads, giving one row per CDR3 protein. The sample lists about 640,000 distinct CDR3 sequences, 20% to 25% occurring once. Sequencing was carried out using blood. Every receptor here comes from a young man with Graves' ophthalmopathy. CDR3s include the opening cysteine and the closing phenylalanine or tryptophan. Fields, in order: J gene, V gene, CDR3 length, CDR3 protein.

TRBJ2-5 | TRBV30 | 13 | CAWSGQRGRTQYF
TRBJ1-5 | TRBV6-2/TRBV6-3 | 16 | CASSYDRTGVYEPQHF
TRBJ2-2 | TRBV11-2 | 14 | CASILHNNAGELFF
TRBJ1-6 | TRBV6-1 | 15 | CASSGGRAVDSPLHF
TRBJ2-1 | TRBV20-1 | 13 | CSASDQFVNEQFF
TRBJ2-7 | TRBV5-1 | 14 | CASSTGGLTEEQYF
TRBJ2-5 | TRBV11-2 | 14 | CASANPVRQETQYF
TRBJ2-3 | TRBV11-2 | 16 | CASSLDPGGSADTQYF
TRBJ1-1 | TRBV6-5 | 13 | CASSYLENTEAFF
TRBJ2-3 | TRBV20-1 | 13 | CSAHGDLTDTQYF
TRBJ2-1 | TRBV4-2 | 16 | CASSQEGGPSYNEQFF
TRBJ2-4 | TRBV28 | 13 | CASSSGEGNIQYF
TRBJ1-1 | TRBV4-2 | 11 | CASSQGNGAFF
TRBJ2-1 | TRBV7-2 | 17 | CASSFLGLAGGPNEQFF
TRBJ2-1 | TRBV6-1 | 15 | CATLSGTSGRGEQFF
TRBJ1-5 | TRBV28 | 14 | CASSLWGGSQPQHF
TRBJ2-1 | TRBV5-5 | 15 | CASSSTSGFYNEQFF
TRBJ2-2 | TRBV5-1 | 18 | CASSLILDGTRMGGELFF
TRBJ1-2 | TRBV28 | 16 | CASRPPAGTKNYGYTF
TRBJ2-7 | TRBV20-1 | 15 | CSARDRRALSYEQYF
TRBJ2-1 | TRBV28 | 16 | CASSLPGLAEYNEQFF
TRBJ1-6 | TRBV15 | 16 | CATSRDRGQPNSPLHF
TRBJ1-2 | TRBV20-1 | 12 | CSAEGRSYGYTF
TRBJ2-3 | TRBV7-9 | 13 | CASSPVSGDTQYF
TRBJ2-1 | TRBV27 | 17 | CASRGQGLLGSYNEQFF
TRBJ2-5 | TRBV9 | 13 | CASSVGGAETQYF
TRBJ2-1 | TRBV19 | 12 | CASSIGAAEQFF
TRBJ2-6 | TRBV9 | 18 | CASSGGQGTTSGANVLTF
TRBJ2-1 | TRBV5-1 | 15 | CASSLGATEGNEQFF
TRBJ1-6 | TRBV28 | 14 | CASSGSGGVSPLHF
TRBJ2-1 | TRBV15 | 15 | CATSRGQGSGNEQFF
TRBJ1-2 | TRBV4-1 | 16 | CASSQDRLRSNYGYTF
TRBJ2-3 | TRBV7-9 | 14 | CASSPGLAVDTQYF
TRBJ2-1 | TRBV7-3 | 12 | CASSLPPAEQFF
TRBJ2-2 | TRBV27 | 16 | CASSSQGTLNTGELFF
TRBJ2-1 | TRBV7-2 | 15 | CASSFDGRGGNEQFF
TRBJ1-5 | TRBV12-3/TRBV12-4 | 14 | CASSRTGGNQPQHF
TRBJ1-1 | TRBV5-6 | 14 | CASSWTGSNTEAFF
TRBJ2-1 | TRBV4-1 | 13 | CASSQDVVVEQFF